The following is a T cell receptor beta chain sequence with its context. The target antigen is unknown. Researchers ran the PCR with 60 Vbeta and 13 Jbeta primers. The protocol was immunoSEQ multiplex PCR, while the TCRdb copy is restricted to in-frame clones and leaves out a portion. The profile shows 150,000 to 200,000 clones, approximately 70% of them singletons. The data originate from a study of cytomegalovirus exposure and HLA in healthy donors. Study conclusions and caveats: In a later analysis, specific HLA alleles were associated with around 17,000 TCR beta sequences at a 0.05 false discovery rate.

The CDR3 has 13 residues. V shed 7 bases and J shed 3 bases, with 10 bases lying between them. From germline, CDR1 is SNHLY and CDR2 FYNNEI. This sequence originates from a man between 18 and 35 years old in good health and CMV-seropositive. The chain is built from TRBV2 and TRBJ1-5, with D unclear. The sequenced sample consisted of PBMCs. DNA of the CDR3: TGTGCCAGCAATCCCTTTATCAATCAGCCCCAGCATTTT. Its protein product is CASNPFINQPQHF.